The following is a TCR beta chain sequence with its context. The antigen is undetermined. This record comes from a study of shared clonotypes between healthy human individuals. The study's findings and limits: Few donors restricted represented genetic and exposure-history diversity.

Germline CDR1 is MNHNS and CDR2 is SASEGT. V lost 8 bases to trimming and J lost 3 bases; unmatched junction nucleotides: 6. The CDR3 is made up of 15 amino acids. Unsorted PBMC DNA was run through sequencing on ten immunoSEQ deep assay plates. The data were produced by immunoSEQ multiplex PCR, yet TCRdb's version contains in-frame clones alone and is incomplete. The sample consists of about half a million clones, about 78% of them appearing once. Healthy HIV-negative adults with no recent acute infections or vaccinations were recruited as donors. Caucasian adults residing in Nashville, Tennessee made up all the donors.

The chain links TRBV6-1 to TRBJ1-5; the match to TRBD1 covers 11 bases. This TCR derives from a woman between 35 and 50 years old in good health. Some clones in this sample may be carry-over from other donors' samples. Sequencing was performed on PBMCs. CDR3 in DNA: TGTGCCAGCGAACGGGACAGGGGGGCCAATCAGCCCCAGCATTTT. Translation: CASERDRGANQPQHF.